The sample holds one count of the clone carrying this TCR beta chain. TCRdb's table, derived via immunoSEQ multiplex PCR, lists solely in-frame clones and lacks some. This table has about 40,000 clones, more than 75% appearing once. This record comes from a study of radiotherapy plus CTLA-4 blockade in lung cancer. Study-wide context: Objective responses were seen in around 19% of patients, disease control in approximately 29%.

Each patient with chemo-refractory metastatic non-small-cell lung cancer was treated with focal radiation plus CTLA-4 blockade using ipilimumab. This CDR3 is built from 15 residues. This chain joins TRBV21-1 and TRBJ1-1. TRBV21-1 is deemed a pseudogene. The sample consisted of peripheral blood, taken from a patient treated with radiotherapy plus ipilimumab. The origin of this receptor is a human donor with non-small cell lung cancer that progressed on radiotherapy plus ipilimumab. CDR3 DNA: TGTGCCAGCAGAGTCGGCCGAAATGGAGGCACTGAAGCTTTCTTT. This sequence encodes CASRVGRNGGTEAFF.